This TCR beta chain appears in the sequencing data of a study of blood T cell repertoires in COVID-19. Study-level background: Material from acute and convalescent COVID-19 was sourced from the United States, Italy and Spain.

The CDR3 contains 15 residues. V trimming: 5 bases; J trimming: 3 bases; junction bases outside the gene matches: 8. The germline V gene encodes CDR1 SEHNR and CDR2 FQNEAQ (reference sequence). Only in-frame clones appear in the TCRdb table, and some are missing; sequencing was by immunoSEQ multiplex PCR. The data contain about 100,000 clones, about 90% of them seen just once; the ten biggest clones take up about 5.3%. This clone was seen a few times. The chain couples TRBV7-9 to TRBJ2-7, with 9 bases fitting TRBD1. The TCR comes from a human donor in a cohort sampled during active COVID-19. Sequencing was done on a sample of peripheral blood. DNA of the CDR3: TGTGCCAGCAGCGCAACAGGGGGCGATCTCTACGAGCAGTACTTC. Protein product: CASSATGGDLYEQYF.